The rows below give T cell receptor beta chains drawn from one sample of a study of graft-versus-host responses after intestinal transplantation. The method was immunoSEQ multiplex PCR; TCRdb's version includes in-frame clones alone and lacks a portion of them. The sample lists about 39,000 clones; roughly 93% were seen once. The sequenced sample was PBMCs, obtained 700 to 750 days after intestinal transplantation. Receptor source: a human patient who received an intestinal transplant, so some T cells may come from the graft donor. The CDR3 runs from the conserved cysteine through the conserved F or W. For some rows the clone size is stated as once, few or many, or as a class when expanded; others skip it.

clone_size: -
v_call: TRBV10-3
j_call: TRBJ2-6
cdr3_aa: CAISAGSQGANVLTF

clone_size: -
v_call: TRBV10-3
j_call: TRBJ1-6
cdr3_aa: CAISSTGADTRNSPLHF

clone_size: -
v_call: TRBV30
j_call: TRBJ1-3
cdr3_aa: CAWSSSGNTIYF

clone_size: -
v_call: TRBV7-9
j_call: TRBJ1-2
cdr3_aa: CASSLAQLFYGYTF

clone_size: once
v_call: TRBV6-4
j_call: TRBJ1-5
cdr3_aa: CASRAQGSNQPQHF

clone_size: -
v_call: TRBV10-3
j_call: TRBJ1-1
cdr3_aa: CATAWNTEAFF

clone_size: -
v_call: TRBV27
j_call: TRBJ2-5
cdr3_aa: CASSLTAFQETQYF

clone_size: -
v_call: TRBV5-1
j_call: TRBJ2-7
cdr3_aa: CAREPRGAYEQYF

clone_size: -
v_call: TRBV4-2
j_call: TRBJ2-5
cdr3_aa: CASSRSGSIRRETQYF

clone_size: few
v_call: TRBV21-1
j_call: TRBJ1-6
cdr3_aa: CASSKEMDNSPLHF

clone_size: -
v_call: TRBV28
j_call: TRBJ1-4
cdr3_aa: CASSLEGDYEKLFF

clone_size: -
v_call: TRBV15
j_call: TRBJ1-1
cdr3_aa: CATSRRQGDGAFF

clone_size: -
v_call: TRBV18
j_call: TRBJ2-5
cdr3_aa: CASSQNRVSGGETQYF

clone_size: -
v_call: TRBV5-1
j_call: TRBJ2-3
cdr3_aa: CASRLAGEGDTQYF

clone_size: -
v_call: TRBV4-1
j_call: TRBJ1-4
cdr3_aa: CASSQGSGQSNEKLFF

clone_size: -
v_call: TRBV19
j_call: TRBJ1-2
cdr3_aa: CASSRTANYGYTF

clone_size: -
v_call: TRBV29-1
j_call: TRBJ2-6
cdr3_aa: CSVKVGGGANVLTF

clone_size: -
v_call: TRBV27
j_call: TRBJ2-3
cdr3_aa: CASRRTSGGAFADTQYF

clone_size: -
v_call: TRBV28
j_call: TRBJ1-6
cdr3_aa: CASGRGNSPLHF

clone_size: -
v_call: TRBV5-4
j_call: TRBJ2-2
cdr3_aa: CATSGPGGSTGELFF

clone_size: -
v_call: TRBV7-9
j_call: TRBJ2-7
cdr3_aa: CASSSPRAGGRSYEQYF

clone_size: -
v_call: TRBV7-9
j_call: TRBJ2-7
cdr3_aa: CASRGGTGENEQYF

clone_size: once
v_call: TRBV5-4
j_call: TRBJ1-2
cdr3_aa: CASSLGGASSHGYTF

clone_size: -
v_call: TRBV7-6
j_call: TRBJ1-6
cdr3_aa: CASSLEQGGPYNSPLHF